A selection of T cell receptor beta chains follows, all from one sample in a study of T cells in Graves' hyperthyroidism and ophthalmopathy. One entry per CDR3 protein results from TCRdb running MiXCR on the multiplex PCR reads. The sample includes approximately 560,000 distinct CDR3 sequences, 35% to 55% of them seen just once. Material for sequencing was peripheral blood or thyroid tissue (not recorded which). The receptors here all came from a young woman with Graves' hyperthyroidism. Each CDR3 is given with its conserved first and last residue. The order of the fields is D gene, J gene, V gene, clone size, CDR3 length, CDR3 DNA, CDR3 protein. A D gene is named only where the DNA matches it firmly. The size field is filled for only some rows; it gives once, few, many or a size class.

>NA|TRBJ1-6|TRBV11-2|few|15
TGTGCCAGCAGCTTGGGTGGAGTTAATAATTCACCCCTCCACTTT
CASSLGGVNNSPLHF
>TRBD1|TRBJ2-7|TRBV7-2|once|17
TGTGCCAGCAGCTCATACCCCGACAGGGGGCTGTCTCCCGAGCAGTACTTC
CASSSYPDRGLSPEQYF
>NA|TRBJ1-3|TRBV7-2|NA|16
TGTGCCAACAGTGGTTCTCGGGGGATCTCTGGAAACACCATATATTTT
CANSGSRGISGNTIYF
>NA|TRBJ2-2|TRBV19|NA|17
TGTGCCAGCATCTCTTGGGGAGGCAGCGTAAACACCGGGGAGCTGTTTTTT
CASISWGGSVNTGELFF
>TRBD1|TRBJ1-5|TRBV20-1|NA|13
TGCAGTGCTCGTATTGACAGGGGGGAGCCCCAGCATTTT
CSARIDRGEPQHF
>NA|TRBJ1-2|TRBV29-1|many|15
TGCAGCGTTGAGACAGTCGGAGGGTTCGAGTATGGCTACACCTTC
CSVETVGGFEYGYTF
>NA|TRBJ1-4|TRBV25-1|NA|14
TGTGCTAGAGATGGTGGGTCAATTAATGAAAAACTGTTTTTT
CARDGGSINEKLFF
>NA|TRBJ2-7|TRBV7-6|NA|14
TGTGCCAGCAGCCCGACCGTCCCCACCTACGGGCAGTACTTC
CASSPTVPTYGQYF
>NA|TRBJ2-7|TRBV19|many|14
TGTGCCAGTAGCCTGGACGGGGTCTCCTACGAGCAGTACTTC
CASSLDGVSYEQYF
>NA|TRBJ2-2|TRBV15|many|16
TGTGCCACCCTCACCCGCTCGGGACCCAACACCGGGGAGCTGTTTTTT
CATLTRSGPNTGELFF
>TRBD2|TRBJ2-2|TRBV2|NA|16
TGTGCCAGCAGTTTTTGGCCTAGCGGGAGAGGGGGGGAGCTGTTTTTT
CASSFWPSGRGGELFF
>TRBD1|TRBJ1-5|TRBV14|NA|16
TGTGCCAGCAGCCAAGGCCGGACAGGGGGCAATCAGCCCCAGCATTTT
CASSQGRTGGNQPQHF
>NA|TRBJ1-3|TRBV13|many|14
TGTGCCAGCAGCTTAGGTCACTCTGGAAACACCATATATTTT
CASSLGHSGNTIYF
>TRBD1|TRBJ1-2|TRBV7-9|NA|14
TGTGCCAGCAGCCAAGGGACAGGCCCTATAGGCTACACCTTC
CASSQGTGPIGYTF
>NA|TRBJ1-5|TRBV6-5|few|15
TGTGCCAGCAGTTACGACGGGGATAGCAATCAGCCCCAGCATTTT
CASSYDGDSNQPQHF
>TRBD2|TRBJ2-7|TRBV15|NA|13
TGTGCCACCAGCAAAAGCGGGACCTACGAGCAGTACTTC
CATSKSGTYEQYF
>NA|TRBJ2-5|TRBV7-2|many|15
TGTGCCAGCAGCTTACTGAGCAGATACCAAGAGACCCAGTACTTC
CASSLLSRYQETQYF
>NA|TRBJ1-1|TRBV11-3|many|12
TGTGCCAGCAGCCTGGCGTGGGGTGAAGCTTTCTTT
CASSLAWGEAFF
>NA|TRBJ1-4|TRBV10-3|NA|16
TGTACCGTCAGTGACTTGGCAGCGAGCTCTAATGAAAAACTGTTTTTT
CTVSDLAASSNEKLFF
>NA|TRBJ1-2|TRBV19|few|12
TGTGCCACCATTGGCTACCCCTATGGCTACACCTTC
CATIGYPYGYTF
>NA|TRBJ1-1|TRBV29-1|NA|14
TGCAGCCCTAATGCCGGGACCGACGCCAACGAAGCTTTCTTT
CSPNAGTDANEAFF
>TRBD1|TRBJ1-5|TRBV12-3/TRBV12-4|few|15
TGTGCCAGCAGCGGGGAGGGACAGAGCAATCAGCCCCAGCATTTT
CASSGEGQSNQPQHF
>NA|TRBJ1-5|TRBV6-1|NA|15
TGTGCCAGCACCAAGACAGCGAGGGACAATCAGCCCCAGCATTTT
CASTKTARDNQPQHF
>TRBD1|TRBJ2-7|TRBV7-9|NA|15
TGTGCCAGCAGCTTCTCCCTAGGACAGGTCTACGAGCAGTACTTC
CASSFSLGQVYEQYF
>TRBD2|TRBJ2-2|TRBV20-1|NA|15
TGCAGTGCTAGAGATGGGGCGGGAGGTCCCGGGGAGCTGTTTTTT
CSARDGAGGPGELFF
>NA|TRBJ1-2|TRBV29-1|NA|10
TGCAGCTGGACGGAAGATGGCTACACCTTC
CSWTEDGYTF
>NA|TRBJ1-1|TRBV20-1|many|13
TGCAGTGCTAGGGGGGACGGGAACACTGAAGCTTTCTTT
CSARGDGNTEAFF
>TRBD2|TRBJ2-7|TRBV10-3|NA|18
TGTGCCATCAGCGGACTAGCGGGAGGGGGTACCAATCCCTACGAGCAGTACTTC
CAISGLAGGGTNPYEQYF
>NA|TRBJ1-4|TRBV2|few|16
TGTGCCAGCAGCCAAGATCCGGGGTTTGACGGTGAAAAACTGTTTTTT
CASSQDPGFDGEKLFF
>NA|TRBJ1-5|TRBV5-5|few|16
TGTGCCAGCAGCTCGTCGGTTGGTGGGGGAAATCAGCCCCAGCATTTT
CASSSSVGGGNQPQHF
>TRBD1|TRBJ1-1|TRBV10-3|NA|13
TGTGCCGGTCAACAGGGGTTGAACACTGAAGCTTTCTTT
CAGQQGLNTEAFF
>NA|TRBJ1-1|TRBV24-1|NA|13
TGTGCCACCAGTGCGACGGCGGCACCTGAAGCTTTCTTT
CATSATAAPEAFF
>NA|TRBJ1-5|TRBV2|NA|15
TGTACCAGCAGTGAGCGGGGGCCGGGCAATCAGCCCCAGCATTTT
CTSSERGPGNQPQHF
>NA|TRBJ2-5|TRBV25-1|NA|13
TGTGCCAGCAGTGAAGTGGGGCGTATGACCCAGTACTTC
CASSEVGRMTQYF
>NA|TRBJ1-5|TRBV29-1|NA|14
TGCAGCTTAGGGGCAGGGCGGCCGGGTCAGCCCCAGCATTTT
CSLGAGRPGQPQHF
>TRBD2|TRBJ2-7|TRBV15|many|15
TGTGCCACCAGCTCCGGGACTAGCGGCTCCTACGAGCAGTACTTC
CATSSGTSGSYEQYF
>NA|TRBJ1-1|TRBV29-1|NA|13
TGCAGTTCCCCGGATGTCATGAACACTGAAGCTTTCTTT
CSSPDVMNTEAFF
>NA|TRBJ1-1|TRBV7-2|NA|13
TGTGCCAGCAGCTTACAGGGTTTCACTGAAGCTTTCTTT
CASSLQGFTEAFF
>NA|TRBJ1-6|TRBV2|NA|16
TGTGCCAGCAGGGACACCGGGACACGGCGGGGATCACCCCTCCACTTT
CASRDTGTRRGSPLHF
>TRBD2|TRBJ2-7|TRBV7-8|once|18
TGTGCCAGCAGCTTAGAGGCCCGTCGGCCTAGCGGGAGTATCGAGCAGTACTTC
CASSLEARRPSGSIEQYF
>TRBD1|TRBJ2-7|TRBV12-3/TRBV12-4|NA|14
TGTGCCAGCAGGGGGACAGGGGGCGCGTACGAGCAGTACTTC
CASRGTGGAYEQYF
>NA|TRBJ2-7|TRBV20-1|many|13
TGCAGTGCTAGCTCTGGAGTTAGTTACGAGCAGTACTTC
CSASSGVSYEQYF
>TRBD2|TRBJ2-7|TRBV29-1|once|16
TGCAGCGTTGAAGATCAGCTAGCGGGAGGGCGATCCGAGCAGTACTTC
CSVEDQLAGGRSEQYF
>TRBD1|TRBJ2-1|TRBV10-3|NA|14
TGTGCCATCAGTGAGTCGACAGGGGGTTATGAGCAGTTCTTC
CAISESTGGYEQFF
>NA|TRBJ2-2|TRBV7-3|many|13
TGTGCCAGCAGCTCCCTACCCACCGGGGAGCTGTTTTTT
CASSSLPTGELFF
>TRBD2|TRBJ2-7|TRBV10-3|NA|15
TGTGCCATCAGGACTAGCGGCCTTTTCTCCTACGAGCAGTACTTC
CAIRTSGLFSYEQYF
>NA|TRBJ1-4|TRBV7-2|NA|14
TGTGCCAGCAGCTTAAGTCCGGACAATGAAAAACTGTTTTTT
CASSLSPDNEKLFF
>NA|TRBJ2-5|TRBV20-1|few|14
TGCAGTGCTTCCCGCGGGACACCACGGGAGACCCAGTACTTC
CSASRGTPRETQYF
>TRBD1|TRBJ1-1|TRBV2|NA|14
TGTGCCAGCAGCCTTACAGGGGAACGCACTGAAGCTTTCTTT
CASSLTGERTEAFF
>TRBD2|TRBJ2-7|TRBV7-2|NA|14
TGTGCCAGCAGCCTAGTGGGAGGGCCCTACGAGCAGTACTTC
CASSLVGGPYEQYF
>TRBD2|TRBJ2-3|TRBV29-1|few|14
TGCAGCGTCGCCATAGCGGGAGGGGCAGATACGCAGTATTTT
CSVAIAGGADTQYF
>NA|TRBJ1-2|TRBV20-1|NA|13
TGCAGTGCTCCACGCAGGGTTTCCTATGGCTACACCTTC
CSAPRRVSYGYTF
>NA|TRBJ2-5|TRBV6-5|many|13
TGTGCCAGCAGTCGAGGGAACCAAGAGACCCAGTACTTC
CASSRGNQETQYF
>TRBD1|TRBJ1-2|TRBV7-9|many|15
TGTGCCAGCAGCTTAGAAAGGACAGGGGCATATGGCTACACCTTC
CASSLERTGAYGYTF
>NA|TRBJ2-6|TRBV29-1|NA|12
TGCAGCGTTGAGGAAGGGGCCAACGTCCTGACTTTC
CSVEEGANVLTF
>NA|TRBJ2-7|TRBV29-1|NA|13
TGCAGCGTTGGACAGGCGAGCTCCTACGAGCAGTACTTC
CSVGQASSYEQYF
>NA|TRBJ2-6|TRBV7-3|NA|15
TGTGCCAGCAGCTTCTTCGGGGCCGGGGCCAACGTCCTGACTTTC
CASSFFGAGANVLTF